Shown below are 31 T cell receptor beta chains from a single sample sequenced in a study of response to subunit inactivated influenza vaccine. Each CDR3 protein gets one entry after TCRdb re-called the RT-PCR reads with MiXCR. Here the sample spans approximately 530,000 distinct CDR3 sequences, 6% to 9% being singletons. The sequences come from PBMCs from blood, collected less than 30 months after vaccination. The source of these receptors is a man in his fifties or sixties who received an inactivated influenza vaccine.

This clonotype has a handful of counts. The chain links TRBV20-1 to TRBJ1-1; no clear D gene. The CDR3 totals 13 residues. Germline loops: CDR1 DFQATT, CDR2 SNEGSKA (reference sequence). The ends were cut back, 6 bases at V and 11 bases at J, with 22 bases in the middle. CDR3: CSAPVAPLDPAFF. The CDR3 DNA is TGCAGTGCCCCCGTGGCCCCCCTTGACCCGGCTTTCTTT.

With regard to this clonotype: This sequence may be a read error, since a much larger clone differs from it by one base. V is TRBV12-3 or TRBV12-4 and J is TRBJ2-5; tentatively, D is TRBD2 (6 bases). The CDR3 is 13 amino acids. V was clipped by 5 bases and J by 3 bases, with 10 bases between them. The CDR3 is CASSTAGEETQYF. The CDR3 DNA is TGTGCCAGCAGTACAGCGGGCGAAGAGACCCAGTACTTC.

This clonotype was counted ten times or more. V and J are TRBV4-3 and TRBJ2-3; 10 bases are shared with TRBD2. J gave up 4 bases and V 0 bases, and 7 bases lay outside the gene matches. Germline CDR1 reads LGHNA; CDR2 reads YSLEER. This CDR3 has 17 residues. CDR3 sequence (DNA): TGCGCCAGCAGCCAAGATAGGAGCGGGGGGGCCTCAGATACGCAGTATTTT. Amino acid sequence: CASSQDRSGGASDTQYF.

This clonotype was detected only a few times. The rearrangement uses TRBV12-3 or TRBV12-4 and TRBJ1-2; D unresolved. The CDR3 runs 13 residues. V shed 5 bases and J shed 8 bases, with 15 bases lying between them. CDR3 in amino acids: CASSLPPVGGYTF. The CDR3 nucleotides are TGTGCCAGCAGTCTACCACCCGTAGGAGGCTACACCTTC.

This chain connects TRBV7-2 to TRBJ2-5, with D possibly matching TRBD1 (6 bases). The germline V gene has CDR1 SGHTA and CDR2 FQGNSA. This CDR3 is 16 amino acids long. The V end was cut by 7 bases, the J end by 2 bases, with 20 bases between. CDR3 in DNA: TGTGCCAGCACCGCAGGGGCCAGTACATCTCAAGAGACCCAGTACTTC. It encodes CASTAGASTSQETQYF. Based on the CDR3 plus reference TRBV7-2 and TRBJ2-5, the full variable domain is GAGVSQSPSNKVTEKGKDVELRCDPISGHTALYWYRQSLGQGLEFLIYFQGNSAPDKSGLPSDRFSAERTGGSVSTLTIQRTQQEDSAVYLCASTAGASTSQETQYFGPGTRLLVL.

The table lists this clonotype with many counts. This chain links TRBV20-1 with TRBJ2-7; a weak D match, TRBD1 (6 bases). CDR3 size: 13 residues. Germline V gives CDR1 DFQATT, CDR2 SNEGSKA (reference sequence). Trimming took 5 bases from V and 3 from J, leaving 14 bases between them. The CDR3 protein is CSAQPGQIYEQYF. CDR3 bases: TGCAGTGCTCAACCGGGACAAATCTACGAGCAGTACTTC.

This chain connects TRBV12-3 or TRBV12-4 to TRBJ2-7; 10 nucleotides align to TRBD1. The CDR3 has 14 amino acids. The trim removed 4 bases at V and 12 bases at J, leaving 12 bases unmatched. CDR3 sequence reads: CASSSGTGALSRYF. Written as DNA, the CDR3 is TGTGCCAGCAGTTCCGGGACAGGGGCCCTCTCTCGGTACTTC.

This clonotype has ten or more counts. The J gene is TRBJ1-3, the V gene TRBV28; perhaps TRBD1 as D (6 bases). CDR1 MDHEN and CDR2 SYDVKM come from the germline V gene. CDR3 length equals 14 residues. The V end lost 2 bases, the J end lost 8 bases, and 13 bases lay between the germline ends. CDR3 loop: CASSLMGAPDTIYF. In nucleotides, the CDR3 is TGTGCCAGCAGTTTAATGGGGGCACCGGACACCATATATTTT.

This clonotype was detected only a few times. DNA for the CDR3: TGTGCCAGCAGCCAAGATGAGACAGCGGCCTACAATGAGCAGTTCTTC. It translates to CASSQDETAAYNEQFF. The chain joins TRBV4-2 to TRBJ2-1, with D perhaps being TRBD1 or TRBD2 (5 bases each). This CDR3 has 16 residues. V dropped 0 bases and J dropped 2 bases, with 11 bases sitting between them. CDR1 and CDR2 (germline): LGHNA, YNFKEQ.

The rearrangement uses TRBV11-2 and TRBJ1-2; TRBD1 matches at 7 bases. This CDR3 comprises 13 residues. Trimming took 4 bases from V and 7 from J; bases not matched to a gene: 6. Germline assignment: CDR1 SGHAT and CDR2 FQNNGV. CDR3 region: CASSSDRMGGYTF. DNA for the CDR3: TGTGCCAGCAGCTCGGACAGGATGGGTGGCTACACCTTC.

This clonotype has ten or more counts. The rearrangement links TRBV7-9 to TRBJ2-1; D tentatively fits TRBD1 or TRBD2 (5 bases each). The CDR3 extends over 15 amino acids. V lost 1 base and J 9 bases, leaving 16 bases between the germline ends. Germline-derived CDR1 and CDR2 are SEHNR and FQNEAQ (reference sequence). The DNA of the CDR3 is TGTGCCAGCAGCTTAGGCGGACTCTTTAGGGGTGAGCAGTTCTTC. Its translation: CASSLGGLFRGEQFF.

This clonotype was detected a few times. The rearrangement links TRBV6-1 to TRBJ2-7; 9 nucleotides agree with TRBD1. The V segment lost 3 bases and the J segment 3 bases; nucleotides outside the gene matches: 6. The CDR3 sequence is 15 residues long. The germline V gene has CDR1 MNHNS and CDR2 SASEGT. CDR3 DNA sequence: TGTGCCAGCAGTGACCAGACAGGGGGGCTCTACGAGCAGTACTTC. This codes for CASSDQTGGLYEQYF.

The CDR3 DNA is TGCAGTGCTAGAGATCAGCAGGGATGGACTGAAGCTTTCTTT. This sequence encodes CSARDQQGWTEAFF. The V gene is TRBV20-1, the J gene TRBJ1-1, with D perhaps TRBD1 (5 bases). Deletions cut 0 bases from V and 5 bases from J, with 13 bases between. CDR3 length equals 14 residues. Looked up from germline, CDR1 is DFQATT and CDR2 is SNEGSKA (reference sequence).

The chain links TRBV12-3 or TRBV12-4 to TRBJ2-3; weak D call: TRBD1 (6 bases). Deletions cut 1 base from V and 6 bases from J, with 11 bases between. The CDR3 loop spans 14 amino acids. The CDR3 DNA follows: TGTGCCAGCAGTTTAGGGGGGCCGTTGGATACGCAGTATTTT. It codes for CASSLGGPLDTQYF.

The CDR3 is CASSVNRLAEGYEQYF. CDR3 nucleotide sequence: TGTGCCAGCAGCGTTAACCGACTAGCGGAGGGCTACGAGCAGTACTTC. The rearrangement joins TRBV7-8 to TRBJ2-7; 9 bases align to TRBD2. Looked up from germline, CDR1 is SGHVS and CDR2 is FQNEAQ. V lost 5 bases to trimming and J lost 3 bases; unmatched junction nucleotides: 11. CDR3 length: 16 amino acids.

The rearrangement uses TRBV6-6 and TRBJ2-3; D call uncertain. The V end was cut by 6 bases, the J end by 5 bases, with 9 bases between. Germline V CDR1 and CDR2: MNHNY, SVGAGI (reference sequence). CDR3 length: 12 residues. CDR3 nucleotides: TGTGCCAGCAGGATGGGAAGAGATACGCAGTATTTT. This translates into CASRMGRDTQYF.

This clonotype has only a few counts. V and J are TRBV9 and TRBJ1-3; D perhaps matches TRBD1 (6 bases). The CDR3 totals 15 residues. Germline CDR1 SGDLS, CDR2 YYNGEE. V lost 3 bases and J lost 0, with 10 bases in between. The CDR3 here is CASSETGGSGNTIYF. CDR3 DNA sequence: TGTGCCAGCAGCGAGACAGGCGGCTCTGGAAACACCATATATTTT.

This chain links TRBV7-2 with TRBJ2-1, with 7 bases aligning to TRBD2. Germline trimming cut 1 base from V and 7 bases from J; bases unmatched to any gene: 7. Germline CDR1 reads SGHTA; CDR2 reads FQGNSA. CDR3 size: 15 residues. The CDR3 DNA follows: TGTGCCAGCAGCTTAGACCGGACTAGAGTAAATGAGCAGTTCTTC. This sequence encodes CASSLDRTRVNEQFF.

This clonotype has at least ten counts. The chain is built from TRBV5-1 and TRBJ2-5; weak D call: TRBD2 (6 bases). With 5 bases removed from V and 10 bases from J, the gap between germline ends came to 24 bases. The germline V gene has CDR1 SGHRS and CDR2 YFSETQ. The CDR3 is made up of 15 amino acids. The CDR3 spells CASSRDIGLNSHQYF. DNA for the CDR3: TGCGCCAGCAGTCGCGATATAGGACTAAACAGCCACCAGTACTTC.

In this sample, this clonotype turned up a few times. The J gene is TRBJ2-3, the V gene TRBV12-3 or TRBV12-4; D remains unclear. The ends were cut back, 3 bases at V and 6 bases at J, with 16 bases in the middle. The CDR3 has 15 residues. The CDR3 sequence is CASSFGGNLADTQYF. CDR3 coding DNA: TGTGCCAGCAGTTTCGGTGGCAATTTGGCGGATACGCAGTATTTT.

This clonotype was counted a few times. V and J are TRBV7-2 and TRBJ2-7; the D call may be TRBD1 or TRBD2 (6 bases each). Germline V gene lookup returns CDR1 SGHTA and CDR2 FQGNSA. V was shortened by 3 bases and J by 2 bases, with 11 bases between the two germline ends. The CDR3 has 14 amino acids. In DNA, the CDR3 is TGTGCCAGCAGCTTCTCGGGGGCACCCTACGAGCAGTACTTC. This sequence encodes CASSFSGAPYEQYF.

This clonotype appeared a few times. V and J are TRBV10-3 and TRBJ2-5, with D possibly TRBD1 on 6 matching bases. The CDR3 has 12 amino acids. V lost 10 bases and J 1 base, leaving 10 bases between the germline ends. Germline V lookup: CDR1 ENHRY, CDR2 SYGVKD. The chain's CDR3 is CATQQGQETQYF. As DNA, the CDR3 is TGTGCCACACAACAGGGCCAAGAGACCCAGTACTTC.

The rearrangement links TRBV29-1 to TRBJ2-1; 11 bases align to TRBD2. CDR1 is SQVTM and CDR2 is ANQGSEA in the germline V gene. V lost 7 bases, J lost 5 bases, and 4 bases stayed unmatched. The CDR3 consists of 13 residues. CDR3 nucleotides: TGCAGCGCCCTGACTAGCGGGAACAATGAGCAGTTCTTC. Protein sequence: CSALTSGNNEQFF.

This clonotype was seen a few times. This chain joins TRBV25-1 and TRBJ2-7; the D gene is possibly TRBD2 (6 bases). V gave up 6 bases and J gave up 1 base, with 16 bases separating them. The germline V gene has CDR1 MGHDK and CDR2 SYGVNS. This CDR3 has 15 amino acids. CDR3 nucleotide sequence: TGTGCCAGCAGCGCGCGGCTAGCGAATTCCTACGAGCAGTACTTC. Residues: CASSARLANSYEQYF.

This clonotype has a count of ten or more. The gene calls are TRBV18 and TRBJ2-1, with D possibly being TRBD2 (6 bases). The CDR3 has 16 amino acids. The V gene lost 3 bases and the J gene lost 4 bases, with 16 bases spanning the gap. Germline-derived CDR1 and CDR2 are KGHSH and LQKENI. CDR3 sequence reads: CASSPNAGSGYNEQFF. The CDR3 DNA reads TGTGCCAGCTCACCCAACGCCGGGAGCGGGTACAATGAGCAGTTCTTC.

The chain employs TRBV20-1 and TRBJ2-3; TRBD2 matches at 8 bases. V shed 0 bases and J 3 bases; nucleotides not matched to a gene: 2. CDR3 length equals 14 residues. CDR1 is DFQATT and CDR2 is SNEGSKA in the germline V gene (reference sequence). This chain's CDR3 is CSARERGVTDTQYF. The CDR3 nucleotides are TGCAGTGCTAGAGAGCGGGGGGTTACAGATACGCAGTATTTT.

This clonotype occurred a few times. CDR3 sequence (DNA): TGCGCCAGCAGCTTGGTAGGCAGGGGGTCCCTCTACAATGAGCAGTTCTTC. This encodes CASSLVGRGSLYNEQFF. The V gene is TRBV5-1, the J gene TRBJ2-1; 7 bases are shared with TRBD1. The V and J ends lost 0 bases and 3 bases, in that order; junction bases with no gene match: 9. The germline CDR1 and CDR2 sequences are SGHRS and YFSETQ. This CDR3 contains 17 residues.

In this sample, this clonotype turned up a few times. V is TRBV4-2 and J is TRBJ2-7, with D unresolved. Germline V gene sequence: CDR1 LGHNA, CDR2 YNFKEQ. The CDR3 sequence is 14 residues long. V was pared by 2 bases and J by 6 bases, with 14 bases between. This chain's CDR3 is CASSQNGLGAEQYF. The CDR3 coding sequence is TGTGCCAGCAGCCAAAACGGGCTGGGTGCCGAGCAGTACTTC.

The sample holds a few counts of this clonotype. This sequence joins TRBV4-1 and TRBJ1-1; 7 bases align to TRBD1. This CDR3 comprises 15 residues. The V gene end was trimmed by 0 bases and the J gene end by 5 bases; junction bases not matched to a gene: 6. Looked up from germline, CDR1 is MGHRA and CDR2 is YSYEKL. CDR3: CASSQEGRGITEAFF. The CDR3, as DNA: TGCGCCAGCAGCCAAGAGGGCAGGGGGATTACTGAAGCTTTCTTT.

The table lists this clonotype with a few counts. The chain combines TRBV20-1 with TRBJ2-5; D is undetermined. V lost 3 bases to trimming and J lost 5 bases, with 10 bases between them. The germline V gene has CDR1 DFQATT and CDR2 SNEGSKA (reference sequence). This CDR3 region has 12 residues. The DNA for the CDR3 is TGCAGTGCTAGGGCAGGTTCGGAGACCCAGTACTTC. Translated: CSARAGSETQYF.

The table lists this clonotype with a few counts. V gene TRBV20-1 combines with J gene TRBJ2-6; 8 bases map to TRBD1. CDR1 and CDR2 (germline): DFQATT, SNEGSKA (reference sequence). The CDR3 covers 17 residues. After removal of 3 bases from V and 0 bases from J, the junction contained 7 bases not matched to a gene. The CDR3, as DNA: TGCAGTGCTAGGGGGGACAGGATCTTCTCTGGGGCCAACGTCCTGACTTTC. Its protein product is CSARGDRIFSGANVLTF.